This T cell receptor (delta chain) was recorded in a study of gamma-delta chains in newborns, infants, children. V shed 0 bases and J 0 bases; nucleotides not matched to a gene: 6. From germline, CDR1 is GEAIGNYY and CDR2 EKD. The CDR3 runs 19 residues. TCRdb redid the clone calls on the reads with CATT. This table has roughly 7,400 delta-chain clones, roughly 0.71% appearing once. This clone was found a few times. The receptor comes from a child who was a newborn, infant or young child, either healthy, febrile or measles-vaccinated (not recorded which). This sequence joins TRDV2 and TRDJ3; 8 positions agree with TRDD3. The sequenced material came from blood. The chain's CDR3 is CACDTLGGSSSWDTRQMFF. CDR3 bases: TGTGCCTGTGACACCCTTGGGGGATCCAGCTCCTGGGACACCCGACAGATGTTTTTC.